The T cell receptor (beta chain) under discussion was sequenced for a study of T-cell reconstitution after alpha-beta-depleted transplantation in children. General study results and limits: Diversity of TCRbeta at day 60 was high in some patients, arising from surviving recipient T cells and thymic progenitors. Newly produced T cells mostly provided counts and TCRbeta diversity after one year, as hyperexpanded clones declined. In patients about two months after transplant, alpha-beta T cells reportedly arose from several hundred expanded graft clones.

This CDR3 is 13 amino acids long. V dropped 5 bases and J dropped 11 bases, with 18 bases sitting between them. Concerning this clonotype itself: Its antigen remains unidentified.

Preparation of the TCRbeta library involved a method that used unique molecular identifiers. TCRdb re-derived calls from the PCR reads in MiXCR, one entry per CDR3 protein. The data show hundreds of thousands of distinct CDR3 sequences, around 14% seen once. The receptor's source is a girl aged 2 to 10 with congenital amegakaryocytic thrombocytopenia, due to receive a stem cell transplant. Sample: PBMCs, taken before TCRalphabeta/CD19-depleted stem cell transplant. The genes are TRBV12-3 or TRBV12-4 and TRBJ1-1; D remains unclear. CDR3 DNA sequence: TGTGCCAGCAGTCTTGTGGGTCGTCCAACGGCTTTCTTT. It yields the protein CASSLVGRPTAFF.